This T cell receptor (beta chain) appears in the sequencing data of a study of T cell responses to AZD1222 COVID-19 vaccine. In regard to this clone: As yet, its antigen is unknown.

Germline CDR1 reads SGHRS; CDR2 reads YFSETQ. This CDR3 spans 14 amino acids. V gave up 1 base and J gave up 4 bases, with 8 bases separating them. Produced via immunoSEQ multiplex PCR; TCRdb's table is partial and in-frame only. The sample has about 85,000 clones; about 90% are singletons. Notes on the study in general: Vaccine-associated CD4 TCRs spanned spike, dominant at 160-218 and 743-854. A reported finding is that nearly half of spike-specific TCRs target unmutated variant regions. A mostly white British donor set with more females was recruited, and clonal diversity was possibly underestimated. Among AZD1222 vaccinees, only six or seven were seropositive at baseline.

The receptor was isolated from an adult in good health. The chain links TRBV5-1 to TRBJ2-2, with D unresolved. Sequences were derived from peripheral blood, sampled on day 0 of AZD1222 vaccination. The CDR3 DNA follows: TGCGCCAGCAGCTTGTTTCAGGTCACCGGGGAGCTGTTTTTT. Encoded protein: CASSLFQVTGELFF.